These 20 T cell receptor beta chains were sequenced from one sample in a study of blood T cells in healthy people across ages. Using a J-beta primer mix together with a sample-barcoded 5' primer, a second PCR was run for roughly 6 to 12 cycles. A single record per CDR3 protein comes from TCRdb applying MiXCR to the 5' RACE reads. The data hold about 760,000 distinct CDR3 sequences, with around 50% observed a single time. The sample comprised blood. These receptors were taken from a man aged 40-49 years in good health.

The chain has TRBV7-8 and TRBJ2-4; D uncertain. CDR1 is SGHVS and CDR2 is FQNEAQ in the germline V gene. Trimming removed 5 bases from V and 1 base from J, with 9 bases in between. This CDR3 has 14 amino acids. The DNA of the CDR3 is TGTGCCAGCAGCCCGTGGGCGGCCAAAAACATTCAGTACTTC. Protein sequence: CASSPWAAKNIQYF. Full variable domain (rest looked up from reference TRBV7-8 and TRBJ2-4): GAGVSQSPRYKVAKRGQDVALRCDPISGHVSLFWYQQALGQGPEFLTYFQNEAQLDKSGLPSDRFFAERPEGSVSTLKIQRTQQEDSAVYLCASSPWAAKNIQYFGAGTRLSVL.

The genes are TRBV25-1 and TRBJ2-7; D gene uncertain. V was shortened by 3 bases and J by 9 bases, with 24 bases between the two germline ends. The CDR3 has 16 residues. Germline CDR1 and CDR2: MGHDK and SYGVNS. The CDR3 loop is CASSDWGSRTTGRQYF. In DNA form, the CDR3 reads TGTGCCAGCAGTGACTGGGGTAGCAGGACGACGGGTCGGCAGTACTTC.

The chain is built from TRBV27 and TRBJ2-1, with a possible D match to TRBD2 (7 bases). Per the germline V gene, CDR1 is MNHEY and CDR2 is SMNVEV (reference sequence). This CDR3 is built from 16 residues. V dropped 4 bases and J dropped 5 bases, with 18 bases sitting between them. The CDR3, as DNA: TGTGCCAGCAGTTCACGGCCGGGGGGCCGGGACAATGAGCAGTTCTTC. Amino acid sequence: CASSSRPGGRDNEQFF.

This chain uses TRBV21-1 with TRBJ2-1. TRBV21-1 is labeled a pseudogene. The CDR3 length is 10 residues. The CDR3 here is CASGGYEQFF. CDR3 DNA: TGTGCCAGCGGTGGCTATGAGCAGTTCTTC.

This rearrangement joins TRBV15 to TRBJ1-4; no clear D gene. The CDR3 is 13 amino acids. Germline-derived CDR1 and CDR2 are LNHNV and YYDKDF (reference sequence). V lost 7 bases, J lost 8 bases, and 14 bases lay in between. The CDR3: CATTDLPPEKLFF. The CDR3 region has the DNA TGTGCCACCACTGACCTACCCCCGGAAAAACTGTTTTTT.

V gene TRBV18 combines with J gene TRBJ1-2; unclear D gene. The ends were cut back, 6 bases at V and 0 bases at J, with 11 bases in the middle. Germline lookup yields CDR1 KGHSH and CDR2 LQKENI. There are 14 residues in the CDR3. This CDR3 is CASSSGGSNYGYTF. DNA for the CDR3: TGTGCCAGCTCCTCAGGCGGTTCTAACTATGGCTACACCTTC.

The chain combines TRBV3-1 with TRBJ2-5, with 10 nucleotides matching TRBD2. The CDR3 loop spans 19 amino acids. The trim removed 0 bases at V and 0 bases at J, leaving 10 bases unmatched. CDR1 is LGHDT and CDR2 is YNNKEL in the germline V gene (reference sequence). Written as DNA, the CDR3 is TGTGCCAGCAGCCAAGAAATGCAGCGGGGGGGACCGTACCAAGAGACCCAGTACTTC. It translates to CASSQEMQRGGPYQETQYF.

The chain links TRBV9 to TRBJ2-5; no firm D call. From germline, CDR1 is SGDLS and CDR2 YYNGEE. V was clipped by 2 bases and J by 4 bases, with 9 bases between them. The CDR3 extends over 13 amino acids. CDR3 sequence reads: CASSVSLTETQYF. The CDR3 nucleotides read TGTGCCAGCAGCGTTAGCTTAACAGAGACCCAGTACTTC.

The chain joins TRBV4-1 to TRBJ2-6; D ambiguous. Germline V gene data show CDR1 as MGHRA and CDR2 as YSYEKL. CDR3 size: 22 residues. The V and J ends lost 6 bases and 0 bases respectively, with 30 bases between them. The CDR3 coding sequence is TGCGCCAGCAGTCTACCAAGCTTCCCTACACGGGTCCTAGACTCTGGGGCCAACGTCCTGACTTTC. It specifies CASSLPSFPTRVLDSGANVLTF.

This chain connects TRBV18 to TRBJ2-7; no reliable D call. Trimming stripped 2 bases from V and 2 bases from J, with 10 bases between. The CDR3 totals 14 residues. CDR1 is KGHSH, CDR2 LQKENI, per germline. The chain's CDR3 is CASSPSGRTYEQYF. The CDR3 coding sequence is TGTGCCAGCTCACCATCGGGCAGAACCTACGAGCAGTACTTC.

This chain joins TRBV20-1 and TRBJ2-5; the D gene is possibly TRBD2 (5 bases). The V and J ends lost 5 bases and 4 bases respectively, with 14 bases between them. The CDR3 totals 13 residues. Germline loops: CDR1 DFQATT, CDR2 SNEGSKA (reference sequence). As DNA, the CDR3 is TGCAGTGCTCCGACGGGGTTGCGAGAGACCCAGTACTTC. Translated, it gives CSAPTGLRETQYF.

This clonotype has more than one count but fewer than ten. The chain couples TRBV20-1 to TRBJ2-5, with D unclear. Trimming left V 3 bases short and J 1 base short, with 9 bases between. Germline V lookup: CDR1 DFQATT, CDR2 SNEGSKA (reference sequence). The CDR3 is 13 residues long. The CDR3 here is CSARGPGQETQYF. The DNA for the CDR3 is TGCAGTGCTAGGGGTCCCGGCCAAGAGACCCAGTACTTC.

The chain has TRBV5-1 and TRBJ2-7; TRBD2 aligns across 7 bases. The CDR3 loop spans 17 amino acids. Germline V gives CDR1 SGHRS, CDR2 YFSETQ. Trimming at V came to 7 bases and at J to 7 bases, leaving 23 bases not matched to a gene. CDR3 nucleotides: TGCGCCAGCTCCCGAGAGCCAACCGGGGGGTTCGACAATGAGCAGTACTTC. As protein: CASSREPTGGFDNEQYF.

The J gene is TRBJ2-3, the V gene TRBV29-1; 10 nucleotides align to TRBD1. The V and J ends lost 4 bases and 2 bases, in that order; junction bases with no gene match: 12. CDR1 SQVTM and CDR2 ANQGSEA come from the germline V gene. The CDR3 is 17 amino acids. The DNA of the CDR3 is TGCAGCGTTGGGGACAGGGGCCCTCTAACGAACACAGATACGCAGTATTTT. Translating it yields CSVGDRGPLTNTDTQYF.

The V gene is TRBV12-3 or TRBV12-4, the J gene TRBJ1-5; D possibly corresponds to TRBD1 (5 bases). CDR3 size: 13 residues. Trimming took 5 bases from V and 3 from J, leaving 8 bases between them. CDR3 sequence (DNA): TGTGCCAGCAGTAAACAGGTCAATCAGCCCCAGCATTTT. Protein sequence: CASSKQVNQPQHF.

The chain couples TRBV3-1 to TRBJ2-7; D uncertain. This CDR3 is built from 15 residues. V lost 0 bases and J 0 bases, leaving 9 bases between the germline ends. The germline V gene encodes CDR1 LGHDT and CDR2 YNNKEL (reference sequence). CDR3 region: CASSQEGVGSYEQYF. CDR3 sequence (DNA): TGTGCCAGCAGCCAAGAAGGCGTTGGCTCCTACGAGCAGTACTTC.

This clonotype was observed a handful of times. V and J are TRBV7-9 and TRBJ2-5, with D hard to call. This CDR3 has 14 amino acids. The germline V gene encodes CDR1 SEHNR and CDR2 FQNEAQ (reference sequence). Trimming pared 1 base from V and 1 base from J, leaving 7 bases between. The CDR3: CASSLVSGQETQYF. In DNA form, the CDR3 reads TGTGCCAGCAGCTTAGTTTCAGGCCAAGAGACCCAGTACTTC.

This clonotype was seen more than once but under ten times. The chain employs TRBV15 and TRBJ2-3; tentative D call: TRBD2 (5 bases). The CDR3 is 16 amino acids. The germline V and J ends were trimmed by 1 base and 3 bases, with 14 bases remaining between them. Looked up from germline, CDR1 is LNHNV and CDR2 is YYDKDF (reference sequence). The CDR3 region is CATSRGTSTRTDTQYF. CDR3 sequence (DNA): TGTGCCACCAGCAGAGGGACTTCAACGAGGACAGATACGCAGTATTTT.

The chain combines TRBV28 with TRBJ2-1, with TRBD1 identical over 8 bases. The CDR3 has 17 amino acids. The trim removed 6 bases at V and 4 bases at J, leaving 14 bases unmatched. The germline gives CDR1 MDHEN, CDR2 SYDVKM. The CDR3 protein is CASRGQPPGTGYNEQFF. The CDR3 region has the DNA TGTGCCAGCAGAGGACAGCCCCCAGGGACAGGATACAATGAGCAGTTCTTC.

The chain carries TRBV29-1 and TRBJ2-6; 11 bases agree with TRBD1. V lost 6 bases and J lost 1; bases outside the gene matches: 5. The CDR3 extends over 16 amino acids. Germline assignment: CDR1 SQVTM and CDR2 ANQGSEA. Here the CDR3 DNA reads TGCAGCGTCCGGACAGGGGGCGCTTCTGGGGCCAACGTCCTGACTTTC. This codes for CSVRTGGASGANVLTF.